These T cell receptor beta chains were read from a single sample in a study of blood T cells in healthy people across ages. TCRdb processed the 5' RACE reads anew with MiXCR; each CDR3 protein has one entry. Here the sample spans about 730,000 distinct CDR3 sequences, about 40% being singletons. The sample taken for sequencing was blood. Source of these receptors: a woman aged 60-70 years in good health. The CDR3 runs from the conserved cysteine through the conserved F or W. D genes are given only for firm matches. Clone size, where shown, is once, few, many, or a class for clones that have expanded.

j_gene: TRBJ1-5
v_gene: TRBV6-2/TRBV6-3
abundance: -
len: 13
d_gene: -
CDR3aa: CASLRGNNQPQHF
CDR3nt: TGTGCCAGCTTAAGGGGCAACAATCAGCCCCAGCATTTT

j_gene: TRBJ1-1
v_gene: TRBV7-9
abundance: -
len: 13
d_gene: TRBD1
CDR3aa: CASSGEGAIEAFF
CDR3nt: TGTGCCAGCAGTGGGGAGGGGGCCATTGAAGCTTTCTTT

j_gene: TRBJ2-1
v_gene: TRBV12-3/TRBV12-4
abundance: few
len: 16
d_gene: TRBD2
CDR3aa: CASSFISGGTYNEQFF
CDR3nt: TGTGCCAGCAGTTTCATTAGCGGGGGGACCTACAATGAGCAGTTCTTC

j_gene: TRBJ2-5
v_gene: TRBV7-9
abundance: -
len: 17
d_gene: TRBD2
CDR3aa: CASSKGPGLAGEETQYF
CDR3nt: TGTGCCAGCAGCAAAGGACCGGGACTAGCGGGAGAAGAGACCCAGTACTTC

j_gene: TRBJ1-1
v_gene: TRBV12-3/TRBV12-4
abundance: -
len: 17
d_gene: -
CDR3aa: CASSSVDRPRMNTEAFF
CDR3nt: TGTGCCAGCAGTTCTGTCGACAGGCCCCGCATGAACACTGAAGCTTTCTTT

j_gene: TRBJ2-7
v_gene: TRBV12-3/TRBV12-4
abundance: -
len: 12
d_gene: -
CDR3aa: CASSSHPYEQYF
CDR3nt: TGTGCCAGCAGTTCACACCCCTACGAGCAGTACTTC

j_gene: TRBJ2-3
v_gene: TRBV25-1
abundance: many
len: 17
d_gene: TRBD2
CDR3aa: CASSDQTSGLPADTQYF
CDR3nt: TGTGCCAGCAGTGACCAGACTAGCGGCCTTCCCGCAGATACGCAGTATTTT

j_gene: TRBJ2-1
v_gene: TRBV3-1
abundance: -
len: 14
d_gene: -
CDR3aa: CASSQEDWGNEQFF
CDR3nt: TGTGCCAGCAGCCAAGAGGATTGGGGAAATGAGCAGTTCTTC

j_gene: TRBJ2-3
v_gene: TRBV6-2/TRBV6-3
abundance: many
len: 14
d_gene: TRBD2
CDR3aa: CASSGQREVDTQYF
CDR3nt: TGTGCCAGCAGTGGACAACGGGAGGTAGATACGCAGTATTTT

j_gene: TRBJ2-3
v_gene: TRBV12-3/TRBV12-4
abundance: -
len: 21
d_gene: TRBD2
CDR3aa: CASSLRVAERGVLENTDTQYF
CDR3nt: TGTGCCAGCAGCCTCAGGGTGGCGGAGCGGGGGGTCCTCGAGAACACAGATACGCAGTATTTT

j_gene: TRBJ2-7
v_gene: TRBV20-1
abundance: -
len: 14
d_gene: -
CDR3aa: CSARDYRRGNEQYF
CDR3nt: TGCAGTGCTAGGGATTATAGGAGGGGCAATGAGCAGTACTTC

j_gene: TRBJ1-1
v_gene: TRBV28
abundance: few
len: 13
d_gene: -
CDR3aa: CASSATGRAEAFF
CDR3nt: TGTGCCAGCAGTGCCACGGGAAGGGCTGAAGCTTTCTTT

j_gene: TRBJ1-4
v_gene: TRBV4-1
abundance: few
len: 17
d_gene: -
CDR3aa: CASSQDPPNRANEKLFF
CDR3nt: TGCGCCAGCAGCCAAGATCCCCCCAACAGGGCAAATGAAAAACTGTTTTTT

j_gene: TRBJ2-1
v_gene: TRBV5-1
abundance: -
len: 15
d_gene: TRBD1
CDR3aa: CATSYGTGPLNEQFF
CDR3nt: TGCGCCACCTCTTACGGGACAGGACCTCTCAATGAGCAGTTCTTC

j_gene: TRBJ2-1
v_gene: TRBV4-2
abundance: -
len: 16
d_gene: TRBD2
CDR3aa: CASSQDLAGGPREQFF
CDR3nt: TGTGCCAGCAGCCAAGATTTGGCGGGGGGGCCAAGAGAGCAGTTCTTC

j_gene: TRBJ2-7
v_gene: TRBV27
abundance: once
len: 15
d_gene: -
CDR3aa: CASSAARAGTYEQYF
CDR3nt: TGTGCCAGCAGTGCGGCGCGGGCAGGGACCTACGAGCAGTACTTC

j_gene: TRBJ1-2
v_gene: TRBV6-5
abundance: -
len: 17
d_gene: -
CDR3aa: CASSYSARQPLGYGYTF
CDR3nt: TGTGCCAGCAGTTACTCTGCTCGGCAGCCCCTAGGCTATGGCTACACCTTC

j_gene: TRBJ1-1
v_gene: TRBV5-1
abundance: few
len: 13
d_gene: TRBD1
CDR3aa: CASSSSDRSEAFF
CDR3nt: TGCGCCAGCAGCTCGTCGGACAGGAGTGAAGCTTTCTTT

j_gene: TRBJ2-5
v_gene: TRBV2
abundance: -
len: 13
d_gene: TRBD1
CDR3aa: CASSEALGQKQYF
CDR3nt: TGTGCCAGCAGTGAAGCTTTGGGACAGAAGCAGTACTTC

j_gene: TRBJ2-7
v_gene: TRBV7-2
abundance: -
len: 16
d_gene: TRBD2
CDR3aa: CASSLSRLAVPSEQYF
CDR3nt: TGTGCCAGCAGCTTGAGCCGACTAGCGGTCCCTAGCGAGCAGTACTTC

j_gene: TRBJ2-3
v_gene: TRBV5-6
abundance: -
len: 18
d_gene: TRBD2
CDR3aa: CASSQGLAGGPSTDTQYF
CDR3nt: TGTGCCAGCAGCCAGGGACTAGCGGGAGGACCTTCCACAGATACGCAGTATTTT

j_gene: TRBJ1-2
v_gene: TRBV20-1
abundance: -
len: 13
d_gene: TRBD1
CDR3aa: CSAATGIQVGYTF
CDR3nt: TGCAGTGCCGCGACAGGGATTCAGGTTGGCTACACCTTC

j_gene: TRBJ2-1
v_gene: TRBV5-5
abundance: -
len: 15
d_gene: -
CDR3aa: CASSLQGGPFNEQFF
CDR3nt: TGTGCCAGCAGCTTACAGGGGGGGCCTTTCAATGAGCAGTTCTTC

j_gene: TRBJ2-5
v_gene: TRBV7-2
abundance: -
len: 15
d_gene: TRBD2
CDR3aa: CASSFTSGGAVEQYF
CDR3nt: TGTGCCAGCAGCTTTACTAGCGGGGGGGCTGTAGAGCAGTACTTC

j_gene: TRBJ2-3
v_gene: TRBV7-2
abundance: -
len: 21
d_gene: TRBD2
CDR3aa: CASSLGLLTSGSLISTDTQYF
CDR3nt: TGTGCCAGCAGCTTAGGGCTCCTGACTAGCGGGAGCCTTATCAGCACAGATACGCAGTATTTT

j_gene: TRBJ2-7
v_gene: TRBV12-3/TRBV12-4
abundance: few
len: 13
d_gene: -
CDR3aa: CASSLGTSPEQYF
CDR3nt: TGTGCCAGCAGTTTAGGGACTTCCCCCGAGCAGTACTTC

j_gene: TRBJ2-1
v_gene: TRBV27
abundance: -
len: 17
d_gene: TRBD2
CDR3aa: CASTPGLAGGLRNEQFF
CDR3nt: TGTGCCAGCACCCCGGGACTAGCGGGAGGGCTCCGCAATGAGCAGTTCTTC

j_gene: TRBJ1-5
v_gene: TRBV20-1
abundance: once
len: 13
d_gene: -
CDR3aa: CSATDIINQPQHF
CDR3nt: TGCAGTGCCACCGACATAATCAATCAGCCCCAGCATTTT

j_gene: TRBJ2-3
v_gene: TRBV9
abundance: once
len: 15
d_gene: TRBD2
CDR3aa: CASSAGLAGYLTQYF
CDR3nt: TGTGCCAGCAGCGCCGGACTAGCGGGGTATTTGACGCAGTATTTT

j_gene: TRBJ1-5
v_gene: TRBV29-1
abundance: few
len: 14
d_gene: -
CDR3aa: CSVVTANSNQPQHF
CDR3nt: TGCAGCGTGGTGACCGCTAATAGCAATCAGCCCCAGCATTTT

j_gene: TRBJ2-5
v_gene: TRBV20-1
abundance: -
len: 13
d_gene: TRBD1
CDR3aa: CSARRQGAETQYF
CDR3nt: TGCAGTGCTAGGCGACAGGGGGCAGAGACCCAGTACTTC

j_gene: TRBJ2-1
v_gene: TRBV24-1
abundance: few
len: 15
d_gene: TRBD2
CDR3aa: CATSKPSGILNEQFF
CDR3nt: TGTGCCACCAGCAAGCCTAGCGGGATTCTAAATGAGCAGTTCTTC

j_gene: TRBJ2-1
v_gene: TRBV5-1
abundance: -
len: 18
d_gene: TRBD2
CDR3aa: CASSITGTSGVSCNEQFF
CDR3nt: TGCGCCAGCAGCATAACCGGGACTAGCGGGGTCTCCTGCAATGAGCAGTTCTTC

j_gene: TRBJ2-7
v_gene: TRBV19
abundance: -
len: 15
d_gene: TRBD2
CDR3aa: CASSIGLAGMYEQYF
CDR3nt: TGTGCCAGTAGTATCGGACTAGCGGGAATGTACGAGCAGTACTTC

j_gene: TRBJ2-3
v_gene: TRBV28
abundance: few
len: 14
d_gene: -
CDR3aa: CASSSPGSTDTQYF
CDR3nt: TGTGCCAGCAGTTCCCCCGGCTCCACAGATACGCAGTATTTT

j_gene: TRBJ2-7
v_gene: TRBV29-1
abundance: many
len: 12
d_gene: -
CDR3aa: CSVGVGSGEQYF
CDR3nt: TGCAGCGTTGGGGTCGGGTCAGGCGAGCAGTACTTC

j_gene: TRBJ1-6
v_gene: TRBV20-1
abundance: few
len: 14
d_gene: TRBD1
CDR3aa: CSAAPGTGNSPLHF
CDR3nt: TGCAGTGCTGCCCCCGGGACAGGCAATTCACCCCTCCACTTT

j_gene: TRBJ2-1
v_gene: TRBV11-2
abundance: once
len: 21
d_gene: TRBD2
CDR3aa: CASSLVAGALRAASSYNEQFF
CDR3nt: TGTGCCAGCAGCTTAGTAGCGGGGGCCCTTAGAGCGGCGAGCTCCTACAATGAGCAGTTCTTC

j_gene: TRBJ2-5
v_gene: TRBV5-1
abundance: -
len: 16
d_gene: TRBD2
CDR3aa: CASSLAPGGARETQYF
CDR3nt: TGCGCCAGCAGCTTGGCCCCCGGGGGGGCACGAGAGACCCAGTACTTC

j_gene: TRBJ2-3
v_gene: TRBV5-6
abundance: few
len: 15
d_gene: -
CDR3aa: CASSPLGLSTDTQYF
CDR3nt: TGTGCCAGCAGCCCACTGGGACTCAGCACAGATACGCAGTATTTT